The following is a T cell receptor beta chain sequence with its context. Trimming took 0 bases from V and 2 from J; bases not matched to a gene: 5. Germline loops: CDR1 ENHRY, CDR2 SYGVKD. This CDR3 has 16 residues. Data came from immunoSEQ multiplex PCR; TCRdb stores just in-frame clones and leaves some out. Of some 15,000 clones listed, 72% are singletons. This record comes from a study of radiotherapy plus CTLA-4 blockade in lung cancer. The chain recombines TRBV10-3 with TRBJ2-3; 7 bases agree with TRBD2. This material consisted of peripheral blood, taken from a patient treated with radiotherapy plus ipilimumab. The clonotype originates from a human donor with non-small cell lung cancer whose response to radiotherapy plus ipilimumab could not be evaluated. The CDR3: CAISESGGRSTDTQYF. In DNA form, the CDR3 reads TGTGCCATCAGTGAGTCGGGAGGGAGGTCCACAGATACGCAGTATTTT.